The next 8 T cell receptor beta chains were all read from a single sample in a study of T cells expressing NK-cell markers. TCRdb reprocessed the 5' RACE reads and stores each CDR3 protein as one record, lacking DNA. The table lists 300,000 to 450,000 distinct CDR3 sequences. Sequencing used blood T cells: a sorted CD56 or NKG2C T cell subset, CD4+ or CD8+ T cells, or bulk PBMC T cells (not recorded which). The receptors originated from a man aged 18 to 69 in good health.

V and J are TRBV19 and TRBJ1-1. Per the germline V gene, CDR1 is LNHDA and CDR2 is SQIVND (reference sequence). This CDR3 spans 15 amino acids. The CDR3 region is CASRARPNRRTEAFF.

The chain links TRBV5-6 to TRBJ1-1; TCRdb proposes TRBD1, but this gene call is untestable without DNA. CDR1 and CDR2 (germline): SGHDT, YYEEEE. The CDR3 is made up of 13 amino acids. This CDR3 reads CASSDAPRELAFF.

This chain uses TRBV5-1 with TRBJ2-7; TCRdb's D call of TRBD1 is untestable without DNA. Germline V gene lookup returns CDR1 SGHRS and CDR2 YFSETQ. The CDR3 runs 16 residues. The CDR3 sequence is CASSLLTGTLGDEQYF.

CDR3 protein: CSASRTSGGKETQYF. This rearrangement joins TRBV20-1 to TRBJ2-5; TCRdb picks TRBD2, but there is no DNA to check that call. Germline CDR1 DFQATT, CDR2 SNEGSKA (reference sequence). The CDR3 is 15 amino acids.

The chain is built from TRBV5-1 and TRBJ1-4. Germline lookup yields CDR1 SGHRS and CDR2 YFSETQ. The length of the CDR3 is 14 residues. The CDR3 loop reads CASSRWRTNEKLFF.

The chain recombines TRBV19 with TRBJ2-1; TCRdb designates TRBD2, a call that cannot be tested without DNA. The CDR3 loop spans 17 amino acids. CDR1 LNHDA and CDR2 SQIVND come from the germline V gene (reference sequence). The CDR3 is CASKRGPLKAAYNEQFF.

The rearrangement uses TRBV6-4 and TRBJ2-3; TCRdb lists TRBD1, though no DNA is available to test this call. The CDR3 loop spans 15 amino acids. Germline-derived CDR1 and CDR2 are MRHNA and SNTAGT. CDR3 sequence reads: CASSEGGKSSDTQYF.

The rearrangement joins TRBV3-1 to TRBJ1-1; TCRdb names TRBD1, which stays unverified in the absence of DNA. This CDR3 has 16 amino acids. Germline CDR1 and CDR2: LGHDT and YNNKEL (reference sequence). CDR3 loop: CASSTPTGQMNTEAFF.